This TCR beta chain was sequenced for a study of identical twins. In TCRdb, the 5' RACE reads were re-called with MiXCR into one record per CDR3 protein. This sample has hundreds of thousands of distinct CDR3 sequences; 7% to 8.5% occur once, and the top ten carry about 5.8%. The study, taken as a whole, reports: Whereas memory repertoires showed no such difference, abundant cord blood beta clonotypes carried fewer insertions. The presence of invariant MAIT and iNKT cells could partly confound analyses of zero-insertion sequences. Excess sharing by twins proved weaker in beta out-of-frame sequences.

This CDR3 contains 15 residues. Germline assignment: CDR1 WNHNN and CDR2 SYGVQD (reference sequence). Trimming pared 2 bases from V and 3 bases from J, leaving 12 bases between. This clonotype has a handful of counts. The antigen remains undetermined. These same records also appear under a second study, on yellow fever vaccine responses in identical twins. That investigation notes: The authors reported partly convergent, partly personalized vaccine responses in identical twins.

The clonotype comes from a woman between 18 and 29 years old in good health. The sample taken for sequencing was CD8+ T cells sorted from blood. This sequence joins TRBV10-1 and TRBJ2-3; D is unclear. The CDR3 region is CASSERRSTTDTQYF. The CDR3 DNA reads TGCGCCAGCAGTGAGAGGAGAAGTACGACAGATACGCAGTATTTT.